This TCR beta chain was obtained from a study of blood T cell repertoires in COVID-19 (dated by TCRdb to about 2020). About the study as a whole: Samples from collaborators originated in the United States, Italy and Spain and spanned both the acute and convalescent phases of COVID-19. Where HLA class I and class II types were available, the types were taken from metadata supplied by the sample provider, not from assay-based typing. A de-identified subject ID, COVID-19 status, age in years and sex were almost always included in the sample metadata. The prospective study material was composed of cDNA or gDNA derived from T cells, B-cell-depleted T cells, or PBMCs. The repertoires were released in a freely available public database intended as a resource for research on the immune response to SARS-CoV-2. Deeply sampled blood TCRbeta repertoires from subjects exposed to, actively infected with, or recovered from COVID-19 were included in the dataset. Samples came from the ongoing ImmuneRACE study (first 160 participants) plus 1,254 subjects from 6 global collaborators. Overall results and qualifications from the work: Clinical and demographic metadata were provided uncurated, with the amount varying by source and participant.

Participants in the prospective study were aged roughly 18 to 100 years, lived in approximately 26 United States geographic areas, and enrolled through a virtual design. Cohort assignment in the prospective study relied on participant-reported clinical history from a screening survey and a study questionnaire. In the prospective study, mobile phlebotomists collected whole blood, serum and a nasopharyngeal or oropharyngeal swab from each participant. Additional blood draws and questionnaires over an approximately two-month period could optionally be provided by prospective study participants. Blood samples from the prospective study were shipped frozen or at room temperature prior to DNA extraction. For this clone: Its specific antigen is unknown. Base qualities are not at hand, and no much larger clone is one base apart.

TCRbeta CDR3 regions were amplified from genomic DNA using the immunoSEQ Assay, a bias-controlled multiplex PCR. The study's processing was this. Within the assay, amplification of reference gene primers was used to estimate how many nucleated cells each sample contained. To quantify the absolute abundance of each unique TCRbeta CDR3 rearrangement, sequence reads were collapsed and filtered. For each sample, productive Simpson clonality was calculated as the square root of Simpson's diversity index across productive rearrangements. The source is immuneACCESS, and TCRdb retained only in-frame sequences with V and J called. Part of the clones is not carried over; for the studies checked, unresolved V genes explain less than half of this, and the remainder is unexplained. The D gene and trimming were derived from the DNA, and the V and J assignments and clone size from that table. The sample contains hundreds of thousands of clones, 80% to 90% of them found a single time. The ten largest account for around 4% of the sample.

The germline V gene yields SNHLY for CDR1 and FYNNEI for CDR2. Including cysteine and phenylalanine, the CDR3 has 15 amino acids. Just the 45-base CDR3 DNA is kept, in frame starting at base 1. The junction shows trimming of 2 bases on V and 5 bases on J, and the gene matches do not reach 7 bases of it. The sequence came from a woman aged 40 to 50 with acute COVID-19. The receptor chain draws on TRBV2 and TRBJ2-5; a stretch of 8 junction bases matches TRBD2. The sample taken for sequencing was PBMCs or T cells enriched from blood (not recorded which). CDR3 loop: CASSELLAVGETQYF. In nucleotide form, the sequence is TGTGCCAGCAGTGAACTACTAGCGGTGGGGGAGACCCAGTACTTC. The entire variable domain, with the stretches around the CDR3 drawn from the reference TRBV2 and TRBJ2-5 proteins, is EPEVTQTPSHQVTQMGQEVILRCVPISNHLYFYWYRQILGQKVEFLVSFYNNEISEKSEIFDDQFSVERPDGSNFTLKIRSTKLEDSAMYFCASSELLAVGETQYFGPGTRLLVL.